This T cell receptor (beta chain) derives from a study of vaccination effects on CD4 cells after COVID-19. Note on this clone: The antigen remains undetermined.

The protocol was immunoSEQ multiplex PCR, while the TCRdb copy is restricted to in-frame clones and leaves out a portion. The data contain more than 45,000 clones, around three quarters of them singletons. Following 10 days of culture, CD4+ T cells were isolated. The CDR3 totals 15 residues. CDR1 is KGHSH, CDR2 LQKENI, per germline. Trimming at V came to 2 bases and at J to 2 bases, leaving 4 bases not matched to a gene. The sample in question was CD4+ T cells from PBMCs cultured without peptide, obtained before COVID-19 vaccination. This receptor was identified in a human donor who received a COVID-19 vaccine. The chain is built from TRBV18 and TRBJ1-1; 8 nucleotides align to TRBD1. The CDR3 DNA is TGTGCCAGCTCACCATTGCAGGGGGCAAACACTGAAGCTTTCTTT. This sequence encodes CASSPLQGANTEAFF.